A selection of T cell receptor beta chains follows, all from one sample in a study of T-cell reconstitution after alpha-beta-depleted transplantation in children. Using its own MiXCR run on the PCR reads, TCRdb lists one record per CDR3 protein. The profile shows some 840,000 distinct CDR3 sequences, roughly 15% of them singletons. The sequenced sample was PBMCs, mostly from graft donor cells, obtained 360 days after TCRalphabeta/CD19-depleted stem cell transplant. These receptors came from a male patient aged 10 to 17 who had a stem cell transplant for acute lymphoblastic leukemia, so the T cells may come from the graft donor. Each CDR3 is given with its conserved first and last residue. D genes are given only for firm matches. The size of a clone is reported for some rows only, either as once, few or many, or as a class for expanded clones.

V gene: TRBV24-1
D gene: -
CDR3 length: 13
clone size: -
J gene: TRBJ2-7
CDR3 protein: CATSEGPFSEQYF
CDR3 DNA: TGTGCCACCAGTGAAGGACCGTTCTCCGAGCAGTACTTC

V gene: TRBV28
D gene: -
CDR3 length: 16
clone size: few
J gene: TRBJ1-1
CDR3 protein: CASSFLQGIMNTEAFF
CDR3 DNA: TGTGCCAGCAGTTTCTTGCAGGGGATAATGAACACTGAAGCTTTCTTT

V gene: TRBV29-1
D gene: -
CDR3 length: 16
clone size: many
J gene: TRBJ2-1
CDR3 protein: CSVEDLVEMRGGEQFF
CDR3 DNA: TGCAGCGTTGAAGATCTGGTGGAGATGAGGGGCGGTGAGCAGTTCTTC

V gene: TRBV20-1
D gene: -
CDR3 length: 15
clone size: -
J gene: TRBJ2-3
CDR3 protein: CSATVGGATTDTQYF
CDR3 DNA: TGCAGTGCTACAGTGGGGGGAGCCACCACAGATACGCAGTATTTT

V gene: TRBV2
D gene: -
CDR3 length: 16
clone size: few
J gene: TRBJ1-5
CDR3 protein: CASSGSRTVANQPQHF
CDR3 DNA: TGTGCCAGCAGTGGCAGTAGGACAGTGGCCAATCAGCCCCAGCATTTT

V gene: TRBV24-1
D gene: -
CDR3 length: 15
clone size: -
J gene: TRBJ2-2
CDR3 protein: CATSDLESTAGELFF
CDR3 DNA: TGTGCCACCAGTGATTTAGAATCGACAGCCGGGGAGCTGTTTTTT

V gene: TRBV6-2/TRBV6-3
D gene: -
CDR3 length: 13
clone size: -
J gene: TRBJ1-2
CDR3 protein: CASTSVGRDGYTF
CDR3 DNA: TGTGCCAGCACCTCAGTGGGGAGAGATGGCTACACCTTC

V gene: TRBV7-9
D gene: -
CDR3 length: 11
clone size: -
J gene: TRBJ2-7
CDR3 protein: CASSADHEQYF
CDR3 DNA: TGTGCCAGCAGCGCGGATCACGAGCAGTACTTC

V gene: TRBV2
D gene: -
CDR3 length: 14
clone size: few
J gene: TRBJ2-3
CDR3 protein: CASEPLATRDTQYF
CDR3 DNA: TGTGCCAGCGAACCTCTAGCTACACGGGATACGCAGTATTTT

V gene: TRBV14
D gene: -
CDR3 length: 13
clone size: -
J gene: TRBJ2-7
CDR3 protein: CASSLNGLREQYF
CDR3 DNA: TGTGCCAGCAGCCTTAACGGACTACGCGAGCAGTACTTC

V gene: TRBV25-1
D gene: -
CDR3 length: 13
clone size: -
J gene: TRBJ2-5
CDR3 protein: CASSEYAARTQYF
CDR3 DNA: TGTGCCAGCAGTGAATACGCGGCTCGGACCCAGTACTTC

V gene: TRBV29-1
D gene: -
CDR3 length: 12
clone size: -
J gene: TRBJ1-5
CDR3 protein: CSVGSRGSPQHF
CDR3 DNA: TGCAGCGTTGGAAGTAGGGGGTCTCCCCAGCATTTT

V gene: TRBV6-5
D gene: -
CDR3 length: 15
clone size: -
J gene: TRBJ2-3
CDR3 protein: CASSYRLDPPDTQYF
CDR3 DNA: TGTGCCAGCAGTTACCGACTAGATCCCCCAGATACGCAGTATTTT

V gene: TRBV6-5
D gene: TRBD2
CDR3 length: 17
clone size: many
J gene: TRBJ2-1
CDR3 protein: CASSSPLTSLIFNEQFF
CDR3 DNA: TGTGCCAGCAGTTCTCCCTTGACTAGCCTAATCTTCAATGAGCAGTTCTTC

V gene: TRBV9
D gene: -
CDR3 length: 17
clone size: many
J gene: TRBJ2-3
CDR3 protein: CASSGHGTTLLTDTQYF
CDR3 DNA: TGTGCCAGCAGCGGCCATGGGACCACCTTACTCACAGATACGCAGTATTTT

V gene: TRBV5-1
D gene: -
CDR3 length: 14
clone size: few
J gene: TRBJ2-1
CDR3 protein: CASSPLASYNEQFF
CDR3 DNA: TGCGCCAGCAGTCCATTAGCTTCGTACAATGAGCAGTTCTTC

V gene: TRBV6-5
D gene: TRBD2
CDR3 length: 15
clone size: -
J gene: TRBJ2-1
CDR3 protein: CASSSIAGSIYEQFF
CDR3 DNA: TGTGCCAGCAGTTCTATAGCGGGGTCGATATATGAGCAGTTCTTC

V gene: TRBV27
D gene: -
CDR3 length: 15
clone size: -
J gene: TRBJ2-7
CDR3 protein: CASRLGAGLSYEQYF
CDR3 DNA: TGTGCCAGCCGTCTAGGGGCAGGGCTCTCCTACGAGCAGTACTTC

V gene: TRBV20-1
D gene: -
CDR3 length: 14
clone size: few
J gene: TRBJ2-1
CDR3 protein: CSARDASSYNEQFF
CDR3 DNA: TGCAGTGCTAGAGATGCTAGCTCCTACAATGAGCAGTTCTTC

V gene: TRBV6-2/TRBV6-3
D gene: -
CDR3 length: 15
clone size: few
J gene: TRBJ2-1
CDR3 protein: CASSYSEIPYNEQFF
CDR3 DNA: TGTGCCAGCAGTTACTCAGAGATTCCCTACAATGAGCAGTTCTTC

V gene: TRBV7-9
D gene: -
CDR3 length: 14
clone size: -
J gene: TRBJ2-7
CDR3 protein: CASGRRTLSYEQYF
CDR3 DNA: TGTGCCAGCGGGAGGAGGACCCTCTCCTACGAGCAGTACTTC

V gene: TRBV5-1
D gene: -
CDR3 length: 14
clone size: -
J gene: TRBJ1-1
CDR3 protein: CASSLGGTRTEAFF
CDR3 DNA: TGCGCCAGCAGCTTGGGTGGGACGCGGACTGAAGCTTTCTTT

V gene: TRBV5-5
D gene: TRBD2
CDR3 length: 15
clone size: -
J gene: TRBJ2-2
CDR3 protein: CASSLALAGTGELFF
CDR3 DNA: TGTGCCAGCAGCTTGGCACTAGCGGGGACCGGGGAGCTGTTTTTT